The rows below give T cell receptor beta chains drawn from one sample of a study of beta chain features in type 1 diabetes. Repertoires were generated with immunoSEQ multiplex PCR, while TCRdb's copy carries only in-frame clones and drops some. Of under 150,000 clones listed, 15% to 20% are singletons. The sequencing input was central memory CD4+ T cells from blood. The receptors were sampled from a young man with type 1 diabetes. Each CDR3 is given with its conserved first and last residue. D genes are given only for firm matches. The size field is filled for only some rows; it gives once, few, many or a size class.

size: many
D: -
J: TRBJ1-5
V: TRBV30
CDR3: CAWSLRAGQPQHF
DNA: TGTGCCTGGAGTCTCAGGGCTGGTCAGCCCCAGCATTTT

size: -
D: -
J: TRBJ2-7
V: TRBV4-1
CDR3: CASSSGGGRGREQYF
DNA: TGCGCCAGCAGCTCCGGCGGGGGCAGGGGGCGCGAGCAGTACTTC

size: few
D: -
J: TRBJ2-2
V: TRBV29-1
CDR3: CGGQTNTGELFF
DNA: TGCGGTGGACAGACGAACACCGGGGAGCTGTTTTTT

size: few
D: -
J: TRBJ2-4
V: TRBV6-1
CDR3: CASSSENIQYF
DNA: TGTGCCAGCAGTTCCGAAAACATTCAGTACTTC

size: few
D: -
J: TRBJ2-3
V: TRBV14
CDR3: CASSRRSWTATDTQYF
DNA: TGTGCCAGCAGCCGAAGAAGTTGGACAGCAACAGATACGCAGTATTTT

size: -
D: TRBD1
J: TRBJ2-1
V: TRBV4-1
CDR3: CASSQDLTGQGNEQFF
DNA: TGCGCCAGCAGCCAAGATCTGACAGGGCAGGGCAATGAGCAGTTCTTC

size: -
D: TRBD1
J: TRBJ2-2
V: TRBV2
CDR3: CASGLDRAPGELFF
DNA: TGTGCCAGCGGACTGGACAGGGCCCCCGGGGAGCTGTTTTTT

size: -
D: -
J: TRBJ2-5
V: TRBV10-3
CDR3: CAISENGEQETQYF
DNA: TGTGCCATCAGTGAGAACGGGGAACAAGAGACCCAGTACTTC

size: few
D: -
J: TRBJ2-5
V: TRBV5-4
CDR3: CASSLQGAQETQYF
DNA: TGTGCCAGCAGCCTGCAGGGCGCACAAGAGACCCAGTACTTC

size: few
D: TRBD2
J: TRBJ2-3
V: TRBV12-5
CDR3: CASGLAGNTDTQYF
DNA: TGTGCTAGTGGTCTAGCGGGGAACACAGATACGCAGTATTTT

size: -
D: -
J: TRBJ2-6
V: TRBV11-2
CDR3: CASTQSEGVSSGANVLTF
DNA: TGTGCCAGCACCCAGAGCGAGGGGGTGAGCTCTGGGGCCAACGTCCTGACTTTC

size: -
D: TRBD2
J: TRBJ2-7
V: TRBV2
CDR3: CASSEALTSASYEQYF
DNA: TGTGCCAGCAGTGAAGCCCTGACTAGCGCGAGCTACGAGCAGTACTTC

size: -
D: -
J: TRBJ2-3
V: TRBV11-1
CDR3: CASSPRDGSTDTQYF
DNA: TGTGCCAGCAGCCCGAGGGACGGAAGCACAGATACGCAGTATTTT

size: few
D: -
J: TRBJ2-3
V: TRBV18
CDR3: CASSPNGGTDTQYF
DNA: TGTGCCAGCTCACCCAACGGCGGCACAGATACGCAGTATTTT

size: few
D: -
J: TRBJ2-3
V: TRBV21-1
CDR3: CATDRGPCTDTQYF
DNA: TGTGCCACCGACAGGGGGCCATGCACAGATACGCAGTATTTT

size: medium-sized
D: -
J: TRBJ2-3
V: TRBV30
CDR3: CAWSVGLPGTDTQYF
DNA: TGTGCCTGGAGTGTCGGGTTACCGGGCACAGATACGCAGTATTTT

size: -
D: TRBD1
J: TRBJ1-2
V: TRBV7-2
CDR3: CASSTSSGQSYGYTF
DNA: TGTGCCAGCAGCACAAGCTCGGGACAGAGCTATGGCTACACCTTC

size: many
D: TRBD1
J: TRBJ1-5
V: TRBV7-9
CDR3: CASSDRGPNQPQHF
DNA: TGTGCCAGCAGCGACAGGGGTCCCAATCAGCCCCAGCATTTT

size: -
D: -
J: TRBJ2-5
V: TRBV7-6
CDR3: CASSVTYGGGETQYF
DNA: TGTGCCAGCAGCGTTACATACGGGGGCGGTGAGACCCAGTACTTC

size: -
D: -
J: TRBJ2-5
V: TRBV5-8
CDR3: CASSDPVPKTQYF
DNA: TGTGCCAGCAGCGATCCGGTTCCTAAGACCCAGTACTTC

size: few
D: -
J: TRBJ1-1
V: TRBV6-1
CDR3: CASSEVWEDTEAFF
DNA: TGTGCCAGCAGTGAAGTTTGGGAGGACACTGAAGCTTTCTTT

size: -
D: -
J: TRBJ2-4
V: TRBV2
CDR3: CASSDVGKNIQYF
DNA: TGTGCCAGCAGCGACGTGGGCAAAAACATTCAGTACTTC

size: -
D: TRBD1
J: TRBJ1-5
V: TRBV30
CDR3: CAWSMTGRNQPQHF
DNA: TGTGCCTGGAGTATGACAGGGAGGAATCAGCCCCAGCATTTT

size: few
D: -
J: TRBJ1-2
V: TRBV4-3
CDR3: CASSPTGRPYGYTF
DNA: TGCGCCAGCAGCCCTACCGGACGGCCCTATGGCTACACCTTC

size: -
D: -
J: TRBJ1-1
V: TRBV30
CDR3: CAWSVEGGYRAFF
DNA: TGTGCCTGGAGTGTAGAGGGCGGGTATCGAGCTTTCTTT

size: -
D: -
J: TRBJ2-1
V: TRBV19
CDR3: CASSPWRGEQFF
DNA: TGTGCCAGTAGTCCCTGGCGGGGCGAGCAGTTCTTC

size: few
D: -
J: TRBJ2-5
V: TRBV27
CDR3: CASSLRQGETQYF
DNA: TGTGCCAGCAGTTTACGGCAGGGAGAGACCCAGTACTTC

size: many
D: -
J: TRBJ2-1
V: TRBV2
CDR3: CASSDSSDYNEQFF
DNA: TGTGCCAGCAGTGACTCGAGCGATTACAATGAGCAGTTCTTC

size: few
D: -
J: TRBJ2-5
V: TRBV7-2
CDR3: CASSGALGPRKTQYF
DNA: TGTGCCAGCAGTGGGGCATTGGGCCCTCGGAAGACCCAGTACTTC

size: few
D: -
J: TRBJ2-7
V: TRBV7-6
CDR3: CASSLTYDGGHGQYF
DNA: TGTGCCAGCAGCTTGACATATGACGGTGGGCACGGGCAGTACTTC

size: few
D: -
J: TRBJ1-5
V: TRBV29-1
CDR3: CSVEWRAHQPQHF
DNA: TGCAGCGTTGAGTGGCGGGCCCATCAGCCCCAGCATTTT

size: -
D: TRBD1
J: TRBJ2-1
V: TRBV6-1
CDR3: CASSHPGQGANEQFF
DNA: TGTGCCAGCAGTCATCCGGGACAGGGGGCAAATGAGCAGTTCTTC

size: few
D: TRBD2
J: TRBJ2-7
V: TRBV19
CDR3: CASSPNKASGRSRRYEQYF
DNA: TGTGCCAGTAGCCCGAATAAGGCTAGCGGGAGATCGAGGCGCTACGAGCAGTACTTC

size: -
D: TRBD2
J: TRBJ2-7
V: TRBV30
CDR3: CARNSGSDYEQYF
DNA: TGTGCCCGAAATAGCGGGAGCGACTACGAGCAGTACTTC

size: many
D: -
J: TRBJ1-6
V: TRBV4-3
CDR3: CASSPGPTDSPLHF
DNA: TGCGCCAGCAGCCCCGGACCCACCGATTCACCCCTCCACTTT

size: -
D: -
J: TRBJ1-1
V: TRBV7-3
CDR3: CASRHDGAAEAFF
DNA: TGTGCCAGCCGACACGACGGGGCTGCTGAAGCTTTCTTT

size: -
D: -
J: TRBJ2-3
V: TRBV6-5
CDR3: CASSYRTGAGTDTQYF
DNA: TGTGCCAGCAGCTACCGGACTGGCGCCGGAACAGATACGCAGTATTTT

size: -
D: TRBD1
J: TRBJ1-6
V: TRBV7-2
CDR3: CASSLQGASPLHF
DNA: TGTGCCAGCAGCTTACAGGGGGCTTCACCCCTCCACTTT

size: -
D: -
J: TRBJ1-2
V: TRBV6-5
CDR3: CASSFGQPYGYTF
DNA: TGTGCCAGCAGTTTTGGACAGCCGTATGGCTACACCTTC

size: -
D: TRBD1
J: TRBJ1-1
V: TRBV25-1
CDR3: CASSELDRGTEAFF
DNA: TGTGCCAGCAGTGAGCTGGACAGGGGGACTGAAGCTTTCTTT

size: -
D: TRBD2
J: TRBJ2-3
V: TRBV5-1
CDR3: CATRTSGGSDTQYF
DNA: TGCGCCACCCGGACTAGCGGGGGTTCCGATACGCAGTATTTT

size: -
D: TRBD1
J: TRBJ2-5
V: TRBV6-5
CDR3: CASSYSWTGDQETQYF
DNA: TGTGCCAGCAGTTACAGCTGGACAGGGGACCAAGAGACCCAGTACTTC

size: few
D: -
J: TRBJ1-3
V: TRBV5-4
CDR3: CASSAKAEAGNTIYF
DNA: TGTGCCAGCAGCGCCAAAGCAGAAGCGGGAAACACCATATATTTT

size: -
D: TRBD2
J: TRBJ2-5
V: TRBV30
CDR3: CAWSRAGGYQETQYF
DNA: TGTGCCTGGAGTAGGGCGGGGGGATACCAAGAGACCCAGTACTTC

size: -
D: TRBD1
J: TRBJ2-3
V: TRBV7-2
CDR3: CASSSGTATDTQYF
DNA: TGTGCCAGCAGCTCGGGGACAGCCACAGATACGCAGTATTTT

size: -
D: -
J: TRBJ2-3
V: TRBV19
CDR3: CASSILRTRSGADTQYF
DNA: TGTGCCAGTAGTATTCTTCGAACACGCTCCGGGGCAGATACGCAGTATTTT

size: -
D: -
J: TRBJ1-3
V: TRBV5-1
CDR3: CASSLALTGDSGNTIYF
DNA: TGCGCCAGCAGCTTGGCACTGACAGGCGACTCTGGAAACACCATATATTTT

size: few
D: -
J: TRBJ2-1
V: TRBV5-1
CDR3: CASSLEGRHYSYNEQFF
DNA: TGCGCCAGCAGCTTGGAGGGGCGACACTACTCCTACAATGAGCAGTTCTTC

size: few
D: -
J: TRBJ2-7
V: TRBV27
CDR3: CASSLGSGSYEQYF
DNA: TGTGCCAGCAGTTTAGGGTCAGGGTCCTACGAGCAGTACTTC

size: few
D: -
J: TRBJ2-7
V: TRBV15
CDR3: CATSRDRTSRDHEQYF
DNA: TGTGCCACCAGCAGAGATCGGACGTCGCGGGACCACGAGCAGTACTTC

size: -
D: TRBD2
J: TRBJ2-1
V: TRBV28
CDR3: CASSRLTGGPRNEQFF
DNA: TGTGCCAGCAGTAGGTTGACGGGAGGGCCCCGGAATGAGCAGTTCTTC

size: few
D: -
J: TRBJ1-2
V: TRBV5-1
CDR3: CASNRDGANYGYTF
DNA: TGCGCCAGCAACCGGGACGGGGCTAACTATGGCTACACCTTC

size: -
D: -
J: TRBJ2-5
V: TRBV2
CDR3: CASSEIWGSEARTQYF
DNA: TGTGCCAGCAGTGAAATTTGGGGGAGTGAAGCAAGGACCCAGTACTTC

size: few
D: -
J: TRBJ2-3
V: TRBV29-1
CDR3: CSPGYGDTQYF
DNA: TGCAGCCCGGGGTATGGAGATACGCAGTATTTT

size: few
D: TRBD1
J: TRBJ2-5
V: TRBV6-1
CDR3: CASWRTGGETQYF
DNA: TGTGCCAGCTGGAGGACAGGAGGCGAGACCCAGTACTTC

size: -
D: TRBD1
J: TRBJ1-2
V: TRBV27
CDR3: CASSPSGQGASGYTF
DNA: TGTGCCAGCAGTCCTTCTGGACAGGGGGCGAGTGGCTACACCTTC

size: -
D: TRBD1
J: TRBJ2-7
V: TRBV18
CDR3: CASSWDRVSYEQYF
DNA: TGTGCCAGCTCATGGGACAGGGTCTCCTACGAGCAGTACTTC